These 24 T cell receptor beta chains came from one sample sequenced in a study of blood T cell repertoires in COVID-19. The table came from immunoSEQ multiplex PCR; TCRdb's copy has only in-frame clones and leaves some out. The sample has around 8,800 clones, 86% seen once. Input material: peripheral blood. Every receptor here comes from a man in his fifties or sixties with acute or convalescent COVID-19.

The CDR3 sequence: CASSPRGGTGYNEQFF. Written as DNA, the CDR3 is TGTGCCAGCAGCCCGAGGGGGGGGACAGGGTACAATGAGCAGTTCTTC. The rearrangement uses TRBV3-1 (or the pseudogene TRBV3-2) and TRBJ2-1, with 9 nucleotides matching TRBD1. Trimming cost V 4 bases and J 4 bases; bases outside gene matches: 8. Germline V CDR1 and CDR2: LGHDT, YNNKEL (reference sequence). This CDR3 contains 16 residues.

The J gene is TRBJ2-3, the V gene TRBV28; tentative D call: TRBD2 (6 bases). CDR1 and CDR2 (germline): MDHEN, SYDVKM. Trimming left V 6 bases short and J 5 bases short, with 21 bases between. The CDR3 loop spans 16 amino acids. CDR3 nucleotide sequence: TGTGCCAGCAGGACCGGGGGACGGGCAAGGGGAGATACGCAGTATTTT. Protein product: CASRTGGRARGDTQYF.

V is TRBV2 and J is TRBJ1-1; no reliable D call. The CDR3 has 16 amino acids. Trimming cost V 0 bases and J 1 base, with 12 bases left between them. Germline V gene sequence: CDR1 SNHLY, CDR2 FYNNEI. CDR3 region: CASSEAYGGGNTEAFF. The CDR3 DNA reads as TGTGCCAGCAGTGAAGCATACGGTGGTGGGAACACTGAAGCTTTCTTT.

The chain is built from TRBV7-2 and TRBJ1-5; D is ambiguous. The CDR3 sequence is 15 residues long. The V and J ends lost 1 base and 0 bases respectively, with 7 bases between them. From germline, CDR1 is SGHTA and CDR2 FQGNSA. CDR3 DNA: TGTGCCAGCAGCTTAGATTCGGGTAGCAATCAGCCCCAGCATTTT. It is translated as CASSLDSGSNQPQHF.

This chain uses TRBV2 with TRBJ2-7; 7 positions match TRBD2. The CDR3 totals 13 residues. V shed 6 bases, J shed 6 bases, and the junction held 8 bases outside the gene matches. Germline CDR1 SNHLY, CDR2 FYNNEI. In nucleotides, the CDR3 is TGTGCCAGCAGGCGGGAGCGGGGCGCCGAGCAGTACTTC. Encoded protein: CASRRERGAEQYF.

The chain uses TRBV19 and TRBJ1-2; no definite D call. V was cut by 7 bases and J by 4 bases, with 19 bases left in between. CDR3 length: 15 amino acids. In germline, CDR1 is LNHDA, CDR2 SQIVND (reference sequence). The DNA of the CDR3 is TGTGCCAGTACCCCATTCGGAGGGTGGGGCTATGGCTACACCTTC. Amino acids: CASTPFGGWGYGYTF.

The J gene is TRBJ1-1, the V gene TRBV10-1; possible D gene TRBD1, 6 bases. V was pared by 7 bases and J by 4 bases, with 19 bases between. Germline lookup yields CDR1 WNHNN and CDR2 SYGVQD (reference sequence). This CDR3 has 15 amino acids. The DNA of the CDR3 is TGCGCCAGCATCATTCGGGGGGGCAGGGTCACTGAAGCTTTCTTT. Amino acid sequence: CASIIRGGRVTEAFF.

The CDR3 spells CASSLVGTVNTDTQYF. CDR3 DNA: TGTGCCAGCAGCTTAGTTGGGACAGTTAACACAGATACGCAGTATTTT. V usage is TRBV11-2 and J usage is TRBJ2-3; 7 bases fit TRBD1. Germline V CDR1 and CDR2: SGHAT, FQNNGV. This CDR3 is 16 amino acids long. V shed 1 base and J 2 bases; nucleotides not matched to a gene: 6.

The chain uses TRBV7-9 and TRBJ2-7; perhaps TRBD1 as D (5 bases). CDR1 and CDR2 from the germline V gene are SEHNR and FQNEAQ (reference sequence). V was trimmed by 5 bases and J by 3 bases, leaving 14 bases between them. The CDR3 is made up of 14 amino acids. CDR3 nucleotide sequence: TGTGCCAGCAGCCAATTGGGGCTCTACTACGAGCAGTACTTC. Amino acids: CASSQLGLYYEQYF. Full variable domain (outside the CDR3, taken from reference TRBV7-9 and TRBJ2-7): DTGVSQNPRHKITKRGQNVTFRCDPISEHNRLYWYRQTLGQGPEFLTYFQNEAQLEKSRLLSDRFSAERPKGSFSTLEIQRTEQGDSAMYLCASSQLGLYYEQYFGPGTRLTVT.

The rearrangement joins TRBV6-5 to TRBJ1-2, with a tentative D call TRBD1 (6 bases). There are 12 residues in the CDR3. V dropped 7 bases and J dropped 8 bases, with 14 bases sitting between them. Per the germline V gene, CDR1 is MNHEY and CDR2 is SVGAGI. The CDR3 sequence: CASKQGRAGYTF. CDR3 nucleotides: TGTGCCAGCAAGCAGGGGCGTGCGGGCTACACCTTC.

This chain links TRBV5-1 with TRBJ2-5, with no clear D. The CDR3 extends over 12 amino acids. Trimming cost V 5 bases and J 1 base, with 6 bases left between them. CDR1 is SGHRS and CDR2 is YFSETQ in the germline V gene. The CDR3 loop reads CASRYSQETQYF. The CDR3 bases are TGCGCCAGCAGATACAGCCAAGAGACCCAGTACTTC.

The rearrangement joins TRBV27 to TRBJ2-5; 9 bases match TRBD1. CDR3 length: 12 amino acids. Germline V gene data show CDR1 as MNHEY and CDR2 as SMNVEV (reference sequence). The CDR3 here is CGTGQGQETQYF. CDR3 in DNA: TGTGGCACGGGACAGGGACAGGAGACCCAGTACTTC.

The rearrangement joins TRBV19 to TRBJ1-1; TRBD1 is a possible D gene (5 bases). The CDR3 is 13 amino acids. V lost 7 bases and J lost 5, with 14 bases in between. CDR1 and CDR2 from the germline V gene are LNHDA and SQIVND (reference sequence). The chain's CDR3 is CASTRRGYTEAFF. CDR3 coding DNA: TGTGCCAGTACCCGGCGGGGGTATACTGAAGCTTTCTTT.

The V call is TRBV7-2, the J call TRBJ1-5, with D maybe TRBD1 (5 bases). V dropped 5 bases and J dropped 0 bases, with 8 bases sitting between them. The length of the CDR3 is 14 residues. CDR1 SGHTA and CDR2 FQGNSA come from the germline V gene. The CDR3, as DNA: TGTGCCAGCAGCACCAGGGTTAGCAATCAGCCCCAGCATTTT. This sequence encodes CASSTRVSNQPQHF.

The V call is TRBV12-3 or TRBV12-4, the J call TRBJ1-5; D is uncertain. V lost 5 bases, J lost 9 bases, and 14 bases lay in between. The CDR3 is 13 amino acids. The CDR3 DNA reads as TGTGCCAGCAGTCCAGCGTCCCGGGGGCCCCAGCATTTT. Translating gives CASSPASRGPQHF.

The genes are TRBV6-5 and TRBJ2-7, with TRBD2 as a possible D gene (6 bases). The CDR3 contains 15 residues. CDR1 MNHEY and CDR2 SVGAGI come from the germline V gene. The germline V and J ends were trimmed by 0 bases and 3 bases, with 12 bases remaining between them. The CDR3, as DNA: TGTGCCAGCAGTTACTCCGGTGTGGGAGGCTACGAGCAGTACTTC. Its translation is CASSYSGVGGYEQYF.

This chain joins TRBV5-1 and TRBJ2-7; weak D call: TRBD1 (6 bases). Trimming cost V 0 bases and J 1 base, with 11 bases left between them. The CDR3 is 15 amino acids. Germline lookup yields CDR1 SGHRS and CDR2 YFSETQ. DNA for the CDR3: TGCGCCAGCAGCTTGGATGGGGACATTTCCTACGAGCAGTACTTC. Translated, it gives CASSLDGDISYEQYF.

The CDR3 DNA reads TGTGCCAGCAGTATTGGACAGGGCTTCACAGCTTTCTTT. As protein: CASSIGQGFTAFF. The chain joins TRBV27 to TRBJ1-1; 8 nucleotides agree with TRBD1. This CDR3 contains 13 residues. Germline V CDR1 and CDR2: MNHEY, SMNVEV (reference sequence). V shed 5 bases, J shed 10 bases, and the junction held 9 bases outside the gene matches.

This clone was detected once. V is TRBV7-7 and J is TRBJ2-5; D is undetermined. Germline V gives CDR1 SSHAT, CDR2 FNYEAQ (reference sequence). The CDR3 loop spans 15 amino acids. Trimming removed 0 bases at V and 1 base at J, with 9 bases between. The CDR3 protein is CASSLAKASQETQYF. The CDR3 bases are TGTGCCAGCAGCTTAGCAAAGGCTAGCCAAGAGACCCAGTACTTC.

This sequence joins TRBV18 and TRBJ1-1; 8 nucleotides align to TRBD1. After removal of 4 bases from V and 1 base from J, the junction contained 2 bases not matched to a gene. From germline, CDR1 is KGHSH and CDR2 LQKENI. This CDR3 contains 14 residues. CDR3 bases: TGTGCCAGCTCACTAGGGACAGGGAACACTGAAGCTTTCTTT. The encoded protein is CASSLGTGNTEAFF.

This chain uses TRBV19 with TRBJ2-2; 7 bases match TRBD1. The J segment lost 4 bases and the V segment lost 11 bases, leaving 10 bases of the junction unmatched. CDR1 and CDR2 (germline): LNHDA, SQIVND (reference sequence). The CDR3 has 14 residues. The DNA of the CDR3 is TGTGCCGTGTCCGACGCAGGGGGCACCGGGGAGCTGTTTTTT. This translates into CAVSDAGGTGELFF.

The chain joins TRBV20-1 to TRBJ1-2, with D possibly being TRBD1 (5 bases). There are 11 residues in the CDR3. V lost 2 bases to trimming and J lost 8 bases, with 9 bases between them. The germline CDR1 and CDR2 sequences are DFQATT and SNEGSKA (reference sequence). CDR3 loop: CSARSGYGYTF. CDR3 DNA: TGCAGTGCTAGATCAGGGTACGGCTACACCTTC.

The gene calls are TRBV6-5 and TRBJ2-2; D is perhaps TRBD2 (5 bases). In germline, CDR1 is MNHEY, CDR2 SVGAGI. Trimming took off 6 bases at V and 2 bases at J, with 10 bases between the two ends. This CDR3 contains 14 residues. In DNA form, the CDR3 reads TGTGCCAGCAGCCACGGACTTAACACCGGGGAGCTGTTTTTT. Translating it yields CASSHGLNTGELFF.

This clone has just one count. This sample includes further DNA sequences coding for the same CDR3. CDR3 DNA: TGTGCCAGCAGCTTGGGTCAGGGGTTCTATAATTCACCCCTCCACTTT. Translation gives CASSLGQGFYNSPLHF. The genes are TRBV7-9 and TRBJ1-6; maybe TRBD1 (6 bases). Germline lookup yields CDR1 SEHNR and CDR2 FQNEAQ (reference sequence). The CDR3 runs to 16 residues. Trimming shortened V by 3 bases and J by 3 bases, and 12 bases separated the two germline ends. The full variable domain, completed using reference TRBV7-9 and TRBJ1-6, is DTGVSQNPRHKITKRGQNVTFRCDPISEHNRLYWYRQTLGQGPEFLTYFQNEAQLEKSRLLSDRFSAERPKGSFSTLEIQRTEQGDSAMYLCASSLGQGFYNSPLHFGNGTRLTVT.